The 13 T cell receptor beta chains below all came from one sample that was sequenced in a study of OX40 agonist ivuxolimab in advanced cancers. Clones were read by immunoSEQ multiplex PCR, and TCRdb kept only the in-frame ones, dropping some. The sample has approximately 68,000 clones, roughly 90% seen once. The sequencing used CD4+ or CD8+ T cells sorted from blood, collected in a trial of the OX40 agonist ivuxolimab. Receptors were obtained from an adult with an advanced solid tumor such as melanoma, head and neck, liver or kidney cancer.

This chain links TRBV18 with TRBJ2-5; 8 positions agree with TRBD2. TRBJ2-7 matches the DNA end more closely, so the J call is doubtful. Germline V gene lookup returns CDR1 KGHSH and CDR2 LQKENI. The CDR3 is 11 amino acids. This CDR3 reads CAAGGGYEQYF. The DNA for the CDR3 is TGTGCCGCGGGGGGAGGCTACGAGCAGTACTTC.

This sequence joins TRBV27 and TRBJ2-5, with D perhaps matching TRBD2 (7 bases). V shed 5 bases and J shed 4 bases, with 17 bases lying between them. The CDR3 spans 15 residues. Germline loops: CDR1 MNHEY, CDR2 SMNVEV (reference sequence). The CDR3 here is CASSGGGLKGETQYF. The CDR3 DNA reads TGTGCCAGCAGTGGGGGGGGCCTTAAAGGAGAGACCCAGTACTTC.

J is TRBJ2-7 and V is TRBV7-2; 10 bases agree with TRBD1. The CDR3 extends over 18 amino acids. Germline V CDR1 and CDR2: SGHTA, FQGNSA. Unmatched junction bases numbered 14, after V lost 4 bases and J lost 2 bases. This CDR3 is CASSSGGTGEGLPYEQYF. The CDR3 coding sequence is TGTGCCAGCAGCTCCGGGGGGACAGGGGAGGGCCTCCCCTACGAGCAGTACTTC.

CDR3 nucleotide sequence: TGCGCCAGCAATGCGCTGGGGACAGGGGATGGCTACACCTTC. This encodes CASNALGTGDGYTF. The chain uses TRBV5-1 and TRBJ1-2, with 10 bases matching TRBD1. V shed 6 bases and J 6 bases; nucleotides not matched to a gene: 8. The germline V gene has CDR1 SGHRS and CDR2 YFSETQ. The CDR3 sequence is 14 residues long.

The genes are TRBV18 and TRBJ2-1; 11 nucleotides line up with TRBD1. This CDR3 has 14 amino acids. The germline CDR1 and CDR2 sequences are KGHSH and LQKENI. Unmatched junction bases numbered 6, after V lost 6 bases and J lost 8 bases. In DNA, the CDR3 is TGTGCCAGCTCTCCGGGACAGGGGGGCCATGAGCAGTTCTTC. Its protein product is CASSPGQGGHEQFF.

The genes are TRBV27 and TRBJ2-1; tentative D call: TRBD2 (6 bases). The CDR3 is made up of 17 amino acids. Between the trimmed V and J ends, which lost 0 bases and 0 bases, there was a span of 12 bases. The germline gives CDR1 MNHEY, CDR2 SMNVEV (reference sequence). CDR3 in DNA: TGTGCCAGCAGTTTATCCTCCCCGGGGGTCTCCTACAATGAGCAGTTCTTC. Translating it yields CASSLSSPGVSYNEQFF.

Notes on this clone: Relative to the germline gene, one junction end is altered; a read error may explain this. The chain is built from TRBV7-6 and TRBJ2-5; D might be TRBD2 (6 bases). Germline CDR1 and CDR2: SGHVS and FNYEAQ. This CDR3 is built from 13 residues. Here the CDR3 reads CASTLAPQGTQYF. CDR3 bases: TGTGCCAGCACCCTAGCGCCCCAAGGGACCCAGTACTTC.

Relative to its sample, this clone is medium-sized (0.01 to 0.1%). The V gene is TRBV5-1, the J gene TRBJ2-6, with D perhaps matching TRBD1 (5 bases). V was clipped by 2 bases and J by 1 base, with 13 bases between them. Germline CDR1 and CDR2: SGHRS and YFSETQ. This CDR3 region has 17 residues. The CDR3 nucleotides read TGCGCCAGCAGCTTCCCCCAGGGTTTTTCTGGGGCCAACGTCCTGACTTTC. Translated: CASSFPQGFSGANVLTF.

The CDR3 loop is CASSFPKEADRDQETQYF. For the CDR3, the DNA is TGTGCCAGCAGCTTCCCAAAGGAGGCGGACAGAGACCAAGAGACCCAGTACTTC. The gene calls are TRBV7-9 and TRBJ2-5; D is perhaps TRBD1 (6 bases). Trimming shortened V by 3 bases and J by 0 bases, and 20 bases separated the two germline ends. CDR1 is SEHNR, CDR2 FQNEAQ, per germline (reference sequence). The CDR3 loop spans 18 amino acids.

Details on this clone: Other DNA sequences from this sample encode an identical CDR3 as well. CDR3 bases: TGTGCCAGCAGCTTAGGGACAGGGAACTACGAGCAGTACTTC. It translates to CASSLGTGNYEQYF. The chain combines TRBV11-2 with TRBJ2-7, with TRBD1 matching 8 bases. Losses at the gene ends were 1 base for V and 3 bases for J; bases not matched to a gene: 2. The CDR3 sequence is 14 residues long. CDR1 and CDR2 from the germline V gene are SGHAT and FQNNGV.

The CDR3 sequence: CASSYGEPTYNEQFF. Here the CDR3 DNA reads TGTGCCAGCAGTTACGGAGAGCCTACTTACAATGAGCAGTTCTTC. The genes are TRBV6-6 and TRBJ2-1; D gene unclear. Trimming stripped 2 bases from V and 4 bases from J, with 12 bases between. The V gene's germline CDR1 is MNHNY and CDR2 SVGAGI (reference sequence). The CDR3 is 15 residues long.

The chain joins TRBV10-2 to TRBJ2-1; 11 bases are a match to TRBD2. V shed 5 bases, J shed 4 bases, and the junction held 4 bases outside the gene matches. Germline V CDR1 and CDR2: WSHSY, SAAADI. The CDR3 is 15 residues long. The CDR3, as DNA: TGCGCCAGCAGTCAAGGGACTAGCGGATACAATGAGCAGTTCTTC. It codes for CASSQGTSGYNEQFF.

The count of this clone is one. The V and J genes are TRBV6-5 and TRBJ2-3, with TRBD2 as a possible D gene (6 bases). The CDR3 is made up of 14 amino acids. Germline CDR1 and CDR2: MNHEY and SVGAGI. V lost 0 bases and J 5 bases, leaving 9 bases between the germline ends. CDR3 region: CASSYSGGGDTQYF. DNA for the CDR3: TGTGCCAGCAGTTACTCGGGAGGAGGAGATACGCAGTATTTT.